This T cell receptor beta chain was captured in a study of blood T cell repertoires in COVID-19. TCRdb's table, derived via immunoSEQ multiplex PCR, lists solely in-frame clones and lacks some. The data contain 350,000 to 400,000 clones, 88% of them singletons. Germline-derived CDR1 and CDR2 are SGDLS and YYNGEE. The CDR3 has 15 amino acids. Trimming took off 2 bases at V and 0 bases at J, with 11 bases between the two ends. The receptor comes from a woman aged 25 to 39 with acute COVID-19. Sequencing was carried out using PBMCs or T cells enriched from blood (not recorded which). This chain joins TRBV9 and TRBJ1-2; D is unclear. CDR3 region: CASSVESVANYGYTF. The CDR3 DNA is TGTGCCAGCAGCGTGGAGTCAGTTGCTAACTATGGCTACACCTTC.